A single sample gave rise to the 32 T cell receptor beta chains below, sequenced in a study of T cells in Graves' hyperthyroidism and ophthalmopathy. What was amplified from RNA transcripts were TCR beta CDR3 regions. Primed by the HTBI set, a first-round RT-PCR was run on the TCR CDR3. Via MiXCR, TCRdb re-called the multiplex PCR reads, giving one row per CDR3 protein. This table has about 640,000 distinct CDR3 sequences, roughly 15% appearing once. The specimen was blood. The source is a woman in her forties or fifties with Graves' ophthalmopathy.

This clonotype was counted between two and nine times. The CDR3 DNA sequence: TGCGCCAGCAGCCAAGATGCGGCACTGGTGAGGGATGAGCAGTTCTTC. This translates into CASSQDAALVRDEQFF. The chain combines TRBV4-3 with TRBJ2-1, with D tentatively TRBD2 (5 bases). Germline V gives CDR1 LGHNA, CDR2 YSLEER. This CDR3 comprises 16 residues. Deletions cut 0 bases from V and 8 bases from J, with 17 bases between.

This clonotype was counted at least ten times. The rearrangement links TRBV12-3 or TRBV12-4 to TRBJ1-5; D perhaps matches TRBD1 (5 bases). This CDR3 is built from 16 residues. V lost 3 bases and J 1 base, leaving 13 bases between the germline ends. CDR3 protein: CASSFRAKGSNQPQHF. The CDR3 DNA reads TGTGCCAGCAGTTTCAGGGCTAAGGGGAGCAATCAGCCCCAGCATTTT.

This clonotype was counted many times. The V gene is TRBV13, the J gene TRBJ1-2, with 8 bases lining up with TRBD1. CDR1 PRHDT and CDR2 FYEKMQ come from the germline V gene (reference sequence). V lost 4 bases, J lost 6 bases, and 13 bases stayed unmatched. CDR3 length equals 16 residues. The DNA for the CDR3 is TGTGCCAGCAGCTCCGCCGGGACAGGTCGAGAGAATGGCTACACCTTC. Amino acids: CASSSAGTGRENGYTF.

This clonotype was recorded at least ten times. The rearrangement uses TRBV6-2 or TRBV6-3 and TRBJ2-7; 10 bases are a match to TRBD2. Looked up from germline, CDR1 is MNHEY and CDR2 is SVGEGT. The CDR3 consists of 14 residues. V lost 2 bases and J lost 2; bases outside the gene matches: 0. CDR3 sequence: CASSYLAGAYEQYF. The CDR3 region has the DNA TGTGCCAGCAGTTACCTAGCGGGAGCCTACGAGCAGTACTTC.

J is TRBJ2-1 and V is TRBV28; 13 bases agree with TRBD2. Unmatched junction bases numbered 7, after V lost 10 bases and J lost 7 bases. Germline lookup yields CDR1 MDHEN and CDR2 SYDVKM. The CDR3 spans 14 residues. The CDR3 reads CATRGLAGRNEQFF. The CDR3 DNA sequence: TGTGCCACCCGGGGACTAGCGGGACGGAATGAGCAGTTCTTC. Full variable domain (rest looked up from reference TRBV28 and TRBJ2-1): DVKVTQSSRYLVKRTGEKVFLECVQDMDHENMFWYRQDPGLGLRLIYFSYDVKMKEKGDIPEGYSVSREKKERFSLILESASTNQTSMYLCATRGLAGRNEQFFGPGTRLTVL.

This chain connects TRBV19 to TRBJ2-5; 14 nucleotides align to TRBD2. The trim removed 8 bases at V and 5 bases at J, leaving 16 bases unmatched. The CDR3 loop spans 18 amino acids. Germline CDR1 reads LNHDA; CDR2 reads SQIVND (reference sequence). This CDR3 reads CASSGPGLAGAGLETQYF. CDR3 sequence (DNA): TGTGCCAGTTCTGGGCCGGGACTAGCGGGAGCAGGGTTGGAGACCCAGTACTTC.

This clonotype was detected many times. The J gene is TRBJ2-7, the V gene TRBV7-2; D remains unclear. CDR1 is SGHTA and CDR2 is FQGNSA in the germline V gene. The CDR3 consists of 16 residues. With 1 base removed from V and 2 bases from J, the gap between germline ends came to 15 bases. DNA of the CDR3: TGTGCCAGCAGCTTAGGCGCTTCACCCCAAACCTACGAGCAGTACTTC. Encoded protein: CASSLGASPQTYEQYF.

This clonotype was observed many times. The chain carries TRBV18 and TRBJ1-1; 7 positions agree with TRBD1. This CDR3 has 13 amino acids. In germline, CDR1 is KGHSH, CDR2 LQKENI. V gave up 4 bases and J gave up 10 bases; unmatched junction bases: 9. In DNA form, the CDR3 reads TGTGCCAGCTCACGGGGGACAGACCCTAGAGCTTTCTTT. This codes for CASSRGTDPRAFF.

This clonotype came up many times. This sequence joins TRBV7-2 and TRBJ1-5, with TRBD1 as a possible D gene (6 bases). This CDR3 is built from 13 residues. In germline, CDR1 is SGHTA, CDR2 FQGNSA. Trimming removed 5 bases at V and 6 bases at J, with 11 bases between. The CDR3, as DNA: TGTGCCAGCAGCAATCAGGGGCTTCAGCCCCAGCATTTT. Translated, it gives CASSNQGLQPQHF. Filled out from reference TRBV7-2 and TRBJ1-5, the complete variable domain reads GAGVSQSPSNKVTEKGKDVELRCDPISGHTALYWYRQSLGQGLEFLIYFQGNSAPDKSGLPSDRFSAERTGGSVSTLTIQRTQQEDSAVYLCASSNQGLQPQHFGDGTRLSIL.

A single count supports this clonotype. The chain is built from TRBV4-1 and TRBJ1-2; D gene unclear. CDR1 MGHRA and CDR2 YSYEKL come from the germline V gene. The V end lost 2 bases, the J end lost 1 base, and 8 bases lay between the germline ends. This CDR3 is built from 14 residues. CDR3 sequence (DNA): TGCGCCAGCAGCCAACAGAGTAATAACTATGGCTACACCTTC. It specifies CASSQQSNNYGYTF.

This clonotype was seen repeatedly, ten times or more. The rearrangement links TRBV28 to TRBJ2-3; D gene ambiguous. Germline V gene lookup returns CDR1 MDHEN and CDR2 SYDVKM. Trimming pared 7 bases from V and 1 base from J, leaving 12 bases between. This CDR3 is 14 amino acids long. The CDR3 nucleotides read TGTGCCAGCAACTCCGACCGACGCACAGATACGCAGTATTTT. It yields the protein CASNSDRRTDTQYF. The variable domain in full, completed from reference TRBV28 and TRBJ2-3, reads DVKVTQSSRYLVKRTGEKVFLECVQDMDHENMFWYRQDPGLGLRLIYFSYDVKMKEKGDIPEGYSVSREKKERFSLILESASTNQTSMYLCASNSDRRTDTQYFGPGTRLTVL.

This clonotype was seen ten or more times. This chain uses TRBV7-6 with TRBJ2-5; 11 bases fit TRBD2. V shed 5 bases, J shed 2 bases, and the junction held 4 bases outside the gene matches. The germline gives CDR1 SGHVS, CDR2 FNYEAQ. The CDR3 sequence is 15 residues long. The CDR3 reads CASSLTSGAQETQYF. The CDR3 DNA reads as TGTGCCAGCAGCCTGACTAGCGGGGCGCAAGAGACCCAGTACTTC. The whole variable domain, remainder taken from reference TRBV7-6 and TRBJ2-5, is GAGVSQSPRYKVTKRGQDVALRCDPISGHVSLYWYRQALGQGPEFLTYFNYEAQQDKSGLPNDRFSAERPEGSISTLTIQRTEQRDSAMYRCASSLTSGAQETQYFGPGTRLLVL.

J is TRBJ1-1 and V is TRBV5-5; possibly TRBD1 for D (5 bases). This CDR3 is built from 16 residues. Deletions cut 0 bases from V and 2 bases from J, with 14 bases between. The germline gives CDR1 SGHKS, CDR2 YYEKEE (reference sequence). CDR3 nucleotides: TGTGCCAGCAGCTTGGCCGGCGCCAGGGCCAACACTGAAGCTTTCTTT. Translation gives CASSLAGARANTEAFF. Full variable domain (outside the CDR3, taken from reference TRBV5-5 and TRBJ1-1): DAGVTQSPTHLIKTRGQQVTLRCSPISGHKSVSWYQQVLGQGPQFIFQYYEKEERGRGNFPDRFSARQFPNYSSELNVNALLLGDSALYLCASSLAGARANTEAFFGQGTRLTVV.

The sample holds a few counts of this clonotype. The J gene is TRBJ2-3, the V gene TRBV6-2 or TRBV6-3, with D maybe TRBD2 (5 bases). Trimming left V 2 bases short and J 0 bases short, with 15 bases between. Germline CDR1 reads MNHEY; CDR2 reads SVGEGT. The CDR3 totals 17 residues. The DNA for the CDR3 is TGTGCCAGCAGTTACATCGCAGCGGCAAGAAGCACAGATACGCAGTATTTT. Its protein product is CASSYIAAARSTDTQYF.

The chain couples TRBV5-8 to TRBJ1-5; D is unclear. The ends were cut back, 4 bases at V and 5 bases at J, with 13 bases in the middle. Germline assignment: CDR1 SGHTS and CDR2 YDEGEE. There are 14 residues in the CDR3. Written as DNA, the CDR3 is TGTGCCAGCAGCCCGGACGGATATTATCAGCCCCAGCATTTT. Protein product: CASSPDGYYQPQHF. Supplemented by reference TRBV5-8 and TRBJ1-5, the full variable domain reads EAGVTQSPTHLIKTRGQQATLRCSPISGHTSVYWYQQALGLGLQFLLWYDEGEERNRGNFPPRFSGRQFPNYSSELNVNALELEDSALYLCASSPDGYYQPQHFGDGTRLSIL.

This clonotype showed up many times. The chain is built from TRBV7-2 and TRBJ2-2; D gene unclear. Germline V CDR1 and CDR2: SGHTA, FQGNSA. The V end lost 5 bases, the J end lost 6 bases, and 7 bases lay between the germline ends. The CDR3 totals 12 residues. The CDR3 loop is CASSRNSGELFF. CDR3 DNA: TGTGCCAGCAGCCGAAATTCCGGGGAGCTGTTTTTT.

This clonotype was seen at least ten times. This chain links TRBV20-1 with TRBJ1-1; 8 bases are a match to TRBD1. The germline V gene has CDR1 DFQATT and CDR2 SNEGSKA (reference sequence). The CDR3 has 16 residues. The junction had 19 bases not matched to a gene; V was cut back by 3 bases and J by 10 bases. As DNA, the CDR3 is TGCAGTGCTAGCAATCGACAACGACAGGGGCATAAGGGAGCTTTCTTT. It translates to CSASNRQRQGHKGAFF.

This clonotype was recorded at least ten times. J is TRBJ2-7 and V is TRBV28; possible D gene TRBD2, 5 bases. The germline V gene has CDR1 MDHEN and CDR2 SYDVKM. Trimming cost V 5 bases and J 2 bases, with 13 bases left between them. The CDR3 contains 14 residues. CDR3 in amino acids: CASSAYGVTYEQYF. CDR3 coding DNA: TGTGCCAGCAGTGCTTACGGGGTGACCTACGAGCAGTACTTC. Using reference TRBV28 and TRBJ2-7 for the parts outside the CDR3, the full variable domain is DVKVTQSSRYLVKRTGEKVFLECVQDMDHENMFWYRQDPGLGLRLIYFSYDVKMKEKGDIPEGYSVSREKKERFSLILESASTNQTSMYLCASSAYGVTYEQYFGPGTRLTVT.

The count of this clonotype is one. Its ends do not fully match the called genes, so a read error is possible. The genes are TRBV6-1 and TRBJ1-5, with 9 bases matching TRBD1. This CDR3 region has 15 residues. In germline, CDR1 is MNHNS, CDR2 SASEGT. In nucleotides, the CDR3 is TGTGCCAACAGTGGCTGGACAGGGGCCTTTCAGCCCCAGCATTTT. Translated: CANSGWTGAFQPQHF.

This chain links TRBV25-1 with TRBJ2-5; D gene uncertain. Germline V gene lookup returns CDR1 MGHDK and CDR2 SYGVNS. The CDR3 has 15 amino acids. V lost 0 bases, J lost 0 bases, and 8 bases lay in between. CDR3 DNA: TGTGCCAGCAGTGAATATGGGGTCTACCAAGAGACCCAGTACTTC. Translating it yields CASSEYGVYQETQYF.

This clonotype was observed many times. The chain has TRBV5-1 and TRBJ2-7; perhaps TRBD2 as D (6 bases). The CDR3 totals 14 residues. Looked up from germline, CDR1 is SGHRS and CDR2 is YFSETQ. V shed 0 bases and J shed 7 bases, with 14 bases lying between them. Here the CDR3 DNA reads TGCGCCAGCAGCTTGGTGGACGGGGGTGTTGAGCAGTACTTC. It translates to CASSLVDGGVEQYF.

This clonotype has ten or more counts. V is TRBV7-2 and J is TRBJ2-1; TRBD2 matches 7 bases. This CDR3 spans 16 amino acids. Germline V lookup: CDR1 SGHTA, CDR2 FQGNSA. V was clipped by 1 base and J by 5 bases; unmatched bases: 8. CDR3 bases: TGTGCCAGCAGCTTAGAAGCGGGACGGCTAAACAATGAGCAGTTCTTC. This codes for CASSLEAGRLNNEQFF.

The table lists this clonotype with many counts. This chain connects TRBV20-1 to TRBJ2-1; 9 nucleotides line up with TRBD2. Losses at the gene ends were 0 bases for V and 7 bases for J; bases not matched to a gene: 10. The CDR3 contains 16 residues. Germline CDR1 is DFQATT and CDR2 is SNEGSKA (reference sequence). CDR3 coding DNA: TGCAGTGCTAGAGATCGAATTAGCGGGAGTGGAAATGAGCAGTTCTTC. Translation gives CSARDRISGSGNEQFF.

J is TRBJ1-2 and V is TRBV10-3; 7 bases match TRBD1. Looked up from germline, CDR1 is ENHRY and CDR2 is SYGVKD. This CDR3 is built from 13 residues. V gave up 4 bases and J gave up 2 bases; unmatched junction bases: 1. The CDR3 protein is CAISAGQNYGYTF. CDR3 sequence (DNA): TGTGCCATCAGTGCGGGACAGAACTATGGCTACACCTTC.

This clonotype has at least ten counts. This sequence joins TRBV28 and TRBJ1-2, with no clear D. Deletions cut 3 bases from V and 8 bases from J, with 10 bases between. Germline CDR1 reads MDHEN; CDR2 reads SYDVKM. This CDR3 contains 12 residues. CDR3 DNA sequence: TGTGCCAGCAGTTTGACCCGGCGCGGCTACACCTTC. Encoded protein: CASSLTRRGYTF.

This clonotype was picked up many times. The chain recombines TRBV20-1 with TRBJ2-7; TRBD2 aligns across 7 bases. The CDR3 loop spans 14 amino acids. CDR1 and CDR2 (germline): DFQATT, SNEGSKA (reference sequence). V lost 3 bases, J lost 2 bases, and 7 bases stayed unmatched. CDR3 region: CSARVSAGAYEQYF. CDR3 coding DNA: TGCAGTGCTAGGGTCAGTGCGGGAGCCTACGAGCAGTACTTC.

The CDR3 bases are TGTGCCAGCAGCTTGGACACTAGCTCCGGGGAGCTGTTTTTT. This gives the protein CASSLDTSSGELFF. The V call is TRBV11-2, the J call TRBJ2-2; weak D call: TRBD2 (6 bases). The CDR3 is made up of 14 amino acids. V gave up 3 bases and J gave up 6 bases, with 11 bases separating them. The germline V gene has CDR1 SGHAT and CDR2 FQNNGV.

The table lists this clonotype with many counts. The chain employs TRBV4-2 and TRBJ1-5; a possible D gene is TRBD1 (6 bases). This CDR3 contains 18 residues. CDR1 is LGHNA, CDR2 YNFKEQ, per germline. V lost 1 base and J lost 7, with 23 bases in between. In nucleotides, the CDR3 is TGTGCCAGCAGCCAAGGGATAGGGGGGGCGAGTTCTAGGCAGCCCCAGCATTTT. Protein product: CASSQGIGGASSRQPQHF.

This clonotype was seen repeatedly, ten times or more. CDR3 DNA: TGCGCCAGCAGCTTTAGACAGGGTTTGAGTAATGAGCAGTTCTTC. Translated, it gives CASSFRQGLSNEQFF. The J gene is TRBJ2-1, the V gene TRBV5-1, with TRBD1 matching 7 bases. The CDR3 length is 15 residues. J was trimmed by 7 bases and V by 2 bases; bases with no gene match: 9. Per germline, CDR1 SGHRS and CDR2 YFSETQ.

This clonotype has just a few counts. This chain connects TRBV29-1 to TRBJ2-7; 9 bases match TRBD2. Germline trimming cut 4 bases from V and 3 bases from J; bases unmatched to any gene: 7. CDR1 is SQVTM and CDR2 is ANQGSEA in the germline V gene. This CDR3 has 14 amino acids. The CDR3 DNA reads as TGCAGCGTTGTTAGGGGACTAGCAGACTACGAGCAGTACTTC. Amino acid sequence: CSVVRGLADYEQYF.

This chain connects TRBV27 to TRBJ2-1, with no clear D. CDR3 length: 8 residues. CDR1 is MNHEY, CDR2 SMNVEV, per germline (reference sequence). V was pared by 8 bases and J by 14 bases, with 7 bases between. The CDR3 is CASGYKFF. DNA for the CDR3: TGTGCCAGCGGGTATAAGTTCTTC.

The CDR3 nucleotides read TGCAGCGTTAGCCTACCTACTAGCACAGATACGCAGTATTTT. This gives the protein CSVSLPTSTDTQYF. V gene TRBV29-1 combines with J gene TRBJ2-3; D gene unclear. The CDR3 length is 14 residues. CDR1 is SQVTM, CDR2 ANQGSEA, per germline. V was shortened by 5 bases and J by 0 bases, with 12 bases between the two germline ends.